The rows below give T cell receptor beta chains drawn from one sample of a study of blood T cell repertoires in COVID-19. Repertoires were generated with immunoSEQ multiplex PCR, while TCRdb's copy carries only in-frame clones and drops some. The sample includes 140,000 or so clones, 88% of them seen just once. Sequencing was done on a sample of peripheral blood. These receptors were taken from a human donor with COVID-19, enrolled during active disease. The donor label of this sample is uncertain. Each CDR3 is given with its conserved first and last residue. The order of the fields is D gene, clone size, V gene, J gene, CDR3 protein, CDR3 DNA. D genes are given only for firm matches. Clone size is not always given. Where it is, it says once, few, many or a class for expanded clones.

d_call: TRBD1; clone_size: once; v_call: TRBV24-1; j_call: TRBJ1-6; cdr3_aa: CATSDLLTETGANSPLHF; cdr3_nt: TGTGCCACCAGTGATTTGCTTACGGAGACAGGGGCCAATTCACCCCTCCACTTT
d_call: NA; clone_size: NA; v_call: TRBV28; j_call: TRBJ1-2; cdr3_aa: CASSSGSFYGYTF; cdr3_nt: TGTGCCAGCTCATCAGGGTCCTTCTATGGCTACACCTTC
d_call: TRBD2; clone_size: once; v_call: TRBV6-4; j_call: TRBJ2-3; cdr3_aa: CASSETSGGSTDTQYF; cdr3_nt: TGTGCCAGCAGTGAAACTAGCGGGGGCAGCACAGATACGCAGTATTTT
d_call: NA; clone_size: NA; v_call: TRBV6-5; j_call: TRBJ1-1; cdr3_aa: CASSLLEGTEAFF; cdr3_nt: TGTGCCAGCAGTCTACTCGAGGGCACTGAAGCTTTCTTT
d_call: NA; clone_size: NA; v_call: TRBV3-1/TRBV3-2; j_call: TRBJ2-1; cdr3_aa: CASSQVSGVGNEQFF; cdr3_nt: TGTGCCAGCAGCCAGGTTTCAGGGGTGGGGAATGAGCAGTTCTTC
d_call: TRBD1; clone_size: NA; v_call: TRBV9; j_call: TRBJ2-1; cdr3_aa: CASSVGDRGWAEQFF; cdr3_nt: TGTGCCAGCAGCGTAGGGGACAGGGGGTGGGCTGAGCAGTTCTTC
d_call: TRBD1; clone_size: NA; v_call: TRBV18; j_call: TRBJ2-5; cdr3_aa: CASSPEGTVQETQYF; cdr3_nt: TGTGCCAGCTCACCGGAAGGGACAGTCCAAGAGACCCAGTACTTC
d_call: NA; clone_size: NA; v_call: TRBV6-5; j_call: TRBJ2-1; cdr3_aa: CASRPGSNEQFF; cdr3_nt: TGTGCCAGCAGACCCGGTTCCAATGAGCAGTTCTTC
d_call: TRBD1; clone_size: NA; v_call: TRBV7-6; j_call: TRBJ2-6; cdr3_aa: CASSPRGQGAGANVLTF; cdr3_nt: TGTGCCAGCAGCCCGAGGGGACAGGGGGCGGGGGCCAACGTCCTGACTTTC
d_call: NA; clone_size: NA; v_call: TRBV7-2; j_call: TRBJ2-2; cdr3_aa: CASSLGRGTGELFF; cdr3_nt: TGTGCCAGCAGCTTAGGGCGGGGCACCGGGGAGCTGTTTTTT
d_call: TRBD2; clone_size: NA; v_call: TRBV6-5; j_call: TRBJ2-1; cdr3_aa: CASTRLADYNEQFF; cdr3_nt: TGTGCCAGCACTCGACTAGCGGACTACAATGAGCAGTTCTTC
d_call: TRBD1; clone_size: once; v_call: TRBV18; j_call: TRBJ1-5; cdr3_aa: CASSRGQGLNQPQHF; cdr3_nt: TGTGCCAGCTCCCGAGGACAGGGACTTAATCAGCCCCAGCATTTT
d_call: NA; clone_size: NA; v_call: TRBV5-1; j_call: TRBJ2-7; cdr3_aa: CASRDGGPNEQYF; cdr3_nt: TGCGCCAGCAGGGACGGAGGTCCCAACGAGCAGTACTTC
d_call: TRBD2; clone_size: NA; v_call: TRBV2; j_call: TRBJ2-2; cdr3_aa: CASSEATSGGDTGELFF; cdr3_nt: TGTGCCAGCAGTGAAGCGACGAGCGGGGGAGACACCGGGGAGCTGTTTTTT
d_call: NA; clone_size: NA; v_call: TRBV9; j_call: TRBJ1-5; cdr3_aa: CASSPGRGNQPQHF; cdr3_nt: TGTGCCAGCAGCCCGGGGAGGGGCAATCAGCCCCAGCATTTT
d_call: NA; clone_size: once; v_call: TRBV15; j_call: TRBJ2-2; cdr3_aa: CATSRDSGGAGELFF; cdr3_nt: TGTGCCACCAGCAGAGATTCCGGCGGAGCCGGGGAGCTGTTTTTT
d_call: TRBD1; clone_size: NA; v_call: TRBV7-2; j_call: TRBJ2-7; cdr3_aa: CASSFQGDSYEQYF; cdr3_nt: TGTGCCAGCAGCTTTCAGGGGGATTCCTACGAGCAGTACTTC
d_call: NA; clone_size: NA; v_call: TRBV6-2/TRBV6-3; j_call: TRBJ2-7; cdr3_aa: CASSYSDNYEQYF; cdr3_nt: TGTGCCAGCAGTTACTCGGACAACTACGAGCAGTACTTC